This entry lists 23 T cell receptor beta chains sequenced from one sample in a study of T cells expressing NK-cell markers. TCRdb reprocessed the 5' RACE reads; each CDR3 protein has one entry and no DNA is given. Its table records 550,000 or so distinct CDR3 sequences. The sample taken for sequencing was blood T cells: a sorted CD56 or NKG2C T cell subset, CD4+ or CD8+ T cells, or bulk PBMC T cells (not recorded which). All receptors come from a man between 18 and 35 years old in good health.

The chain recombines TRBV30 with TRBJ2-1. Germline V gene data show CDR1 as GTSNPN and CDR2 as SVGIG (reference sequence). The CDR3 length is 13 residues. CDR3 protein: CAWRQDSYNEQFF.

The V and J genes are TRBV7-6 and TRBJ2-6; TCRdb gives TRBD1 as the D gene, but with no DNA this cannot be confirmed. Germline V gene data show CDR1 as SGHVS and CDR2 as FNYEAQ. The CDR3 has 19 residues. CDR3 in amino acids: CASSLAGRGRNSGANVLTF.

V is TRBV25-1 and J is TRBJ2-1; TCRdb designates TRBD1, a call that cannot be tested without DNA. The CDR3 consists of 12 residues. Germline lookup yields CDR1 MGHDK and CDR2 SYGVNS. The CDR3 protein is CASSESVRGQFF. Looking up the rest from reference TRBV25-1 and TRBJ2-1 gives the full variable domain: EADIYQTPRYLVIGTGKKITLECSQTMGHDKMYWYQQDPGMELHLIHYSYGVNSTEKGDLSSESTVSRIRTEHFPLTLESARPSHTSQYLCASSESVRGQFFGPGTRLTVL.

This CDR3 reads CASSNRSQYLYNEQFF. V and J are TRBV6-2 or TRBV6-3 and TRBJ2-1. Germline loops: CDR1 MNHEY, CDR2 SVGEGT. The CDR3 totals 16 residues.

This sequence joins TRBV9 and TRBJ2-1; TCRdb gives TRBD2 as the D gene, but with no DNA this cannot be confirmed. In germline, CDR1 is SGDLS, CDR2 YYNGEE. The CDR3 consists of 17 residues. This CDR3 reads CASSVWEPSGSGYEQFF.

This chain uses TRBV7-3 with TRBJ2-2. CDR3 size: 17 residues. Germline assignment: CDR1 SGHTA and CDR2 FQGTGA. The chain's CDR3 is CASSLRWSPSNTGELFF.

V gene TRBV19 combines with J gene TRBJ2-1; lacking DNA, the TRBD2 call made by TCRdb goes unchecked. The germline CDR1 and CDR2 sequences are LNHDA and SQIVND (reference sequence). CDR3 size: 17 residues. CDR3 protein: CASSGLAGGLSYNEQFF.

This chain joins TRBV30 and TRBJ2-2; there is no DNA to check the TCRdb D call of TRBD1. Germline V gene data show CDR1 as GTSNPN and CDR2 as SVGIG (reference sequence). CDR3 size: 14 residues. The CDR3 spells CAWSVGQLTGELFF. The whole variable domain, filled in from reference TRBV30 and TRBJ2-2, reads SQTIHQWPATLVQPVGSPLSLECTVEGTSNPNLYWYRQAAGRGLQLLFYSVGIGQISSEVPQNLSASRPQDRQFILSSKKLLLSDSGFYLCAWSVGQLTGELFFGEGSRLTVL.

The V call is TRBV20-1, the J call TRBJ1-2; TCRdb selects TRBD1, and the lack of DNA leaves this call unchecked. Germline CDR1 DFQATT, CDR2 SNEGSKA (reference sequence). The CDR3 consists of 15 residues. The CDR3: CSAKRPGPPMGGYTF.

The CDR3 spells CASRGRLGVAETQYF. The chain links TRBV6-2 or TRBV6-3 to TRBJ2-5; TCRdb calls TRBD1, which cannot be checked without DNA. CDR1 MNHEY and CDR2 SVGEGT come from the germline V gene. CDR3 length equals 15 residues.

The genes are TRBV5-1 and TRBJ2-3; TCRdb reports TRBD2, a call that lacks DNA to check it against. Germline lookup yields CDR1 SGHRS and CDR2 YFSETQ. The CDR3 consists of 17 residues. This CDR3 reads CASSLRTSGSLSDTQYF.

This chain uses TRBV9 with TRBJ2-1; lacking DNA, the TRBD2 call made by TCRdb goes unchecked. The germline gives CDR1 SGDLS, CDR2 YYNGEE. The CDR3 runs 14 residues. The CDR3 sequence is CASSWGRAEAEQFF.

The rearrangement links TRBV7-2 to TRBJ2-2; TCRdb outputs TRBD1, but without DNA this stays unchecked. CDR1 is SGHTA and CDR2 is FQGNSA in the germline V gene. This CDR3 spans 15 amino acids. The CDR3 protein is CASSSGQGYTGELFF.

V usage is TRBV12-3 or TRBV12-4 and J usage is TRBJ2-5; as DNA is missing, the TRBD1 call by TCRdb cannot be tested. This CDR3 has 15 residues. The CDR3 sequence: CASSSPPDEGETQYF.

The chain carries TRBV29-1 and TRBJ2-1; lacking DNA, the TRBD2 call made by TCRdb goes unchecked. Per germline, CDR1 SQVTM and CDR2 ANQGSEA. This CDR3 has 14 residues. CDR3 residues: CSVERGTSGSIQFF.

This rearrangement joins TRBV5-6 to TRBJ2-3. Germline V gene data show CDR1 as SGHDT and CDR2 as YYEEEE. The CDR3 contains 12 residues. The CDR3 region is CASSLEIGTQYF.

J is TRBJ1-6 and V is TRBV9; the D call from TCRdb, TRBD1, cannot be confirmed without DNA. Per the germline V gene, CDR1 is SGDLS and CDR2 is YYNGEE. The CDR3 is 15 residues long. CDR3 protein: CASSVVGGQGSPLHF.

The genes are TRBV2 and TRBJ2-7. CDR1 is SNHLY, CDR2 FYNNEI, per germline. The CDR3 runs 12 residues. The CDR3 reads CASSDYAYEQYF.

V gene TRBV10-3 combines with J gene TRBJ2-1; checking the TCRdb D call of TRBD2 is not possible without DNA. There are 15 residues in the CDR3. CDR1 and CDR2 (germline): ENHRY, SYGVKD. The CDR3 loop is CAISEGIARGNEQFF.

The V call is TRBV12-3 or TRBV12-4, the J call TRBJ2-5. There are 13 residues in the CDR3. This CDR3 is CASRPQFVGTQYF.

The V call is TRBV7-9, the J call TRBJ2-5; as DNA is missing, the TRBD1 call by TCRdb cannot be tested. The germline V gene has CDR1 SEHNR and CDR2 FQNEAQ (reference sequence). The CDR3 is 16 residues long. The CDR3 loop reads CASSSTGTQTGETQYF. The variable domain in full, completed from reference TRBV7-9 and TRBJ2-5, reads DTGVSQNPRHKITKRGQNVTFRCDPISEHNRLYWYRQTLGQGPEFLTYFQNEAQLEKSRLLSDRFSAERPKGSFSTLEIQRTEQGDSAMYLCASSSTGTQTGETQYFGPGTRLLVL.

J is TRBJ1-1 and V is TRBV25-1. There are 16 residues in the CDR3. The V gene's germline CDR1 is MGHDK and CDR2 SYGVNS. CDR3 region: CASSEWGFERSTEAFF.

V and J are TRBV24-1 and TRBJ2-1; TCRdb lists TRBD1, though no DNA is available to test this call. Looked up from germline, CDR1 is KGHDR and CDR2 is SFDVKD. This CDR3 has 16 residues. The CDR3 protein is CATSDTGTGAGNEQFF.